The entry that follows covers one T cell receptor (beta chain) sequence. This CDR3 contains 16 residues. The J segment lost 0 bases and the V segment lost 3 bases, leaving 3 bases of the junction unmatched. Germline values: CDR1 SGHVS, CDR2 FNYEAQ. This sample was taken from a study of technical replicates of blood from several donors. Generated by immunoSEQ multiplex PCR, the TCRdb table keeps only in-frame clones and is missing some. Here the sample spans some 80,000 clones, around 94% being singletons. V usage is TRBV7-6 and J usage is TRBJ2-3, with 10 positions matching TRBD2. The TCR sequence derives from a human donor in good health. Source material: T cells isolated from PBMCs. The CDR3 reads CASSFTSGASTDTQYF. The CDR3 coding sequence is TGTGCCAGCAGCTTTACTAGCGGGGCTAGCACAGATACGCAGTATTTT.